This T cell receptor (beta chain) was captured by sequencing in a study of T cells in Graves' hyperthyroidism and ophthalmopathy. This clonotype was seen many times. It was RNA transcripts that yielded the amplified TCR beta CDR3 regions. TCR CDR3 underwent first-round RT-PCR with the HTBI primer set. TCRdb ran MiXCR on the multiplex PCR reads and lists one entry per CDR3 protein. The sample lists approximately 690,000 distinct CDR3 sequences, less than 25% seen once, with around a third in the top ten. The CDR3 sequence is 15 residues long. Germline V gives CDR1 DFQATT, CDR2 SNEGSKA (reference sequence). Trimming took 6 bases from V and 8 from J; bases not matched to a gene: 15.

The rearrangement uses TRBV20-1 and TRBJ2-1; 8 nucleotides line up with TRBD2. Sequencing was carried out using blood. The clonotype was recovered from a man between 25 and 39 years old with Graves' ophthalmopathy. CDR3 residues: CSASGGAQAGDEQFF. The CDR3 DNA reads as TGCAGTGCCTCGGGGGGGGCACAGGCGGGGGATGAGCAGTTCTTC.